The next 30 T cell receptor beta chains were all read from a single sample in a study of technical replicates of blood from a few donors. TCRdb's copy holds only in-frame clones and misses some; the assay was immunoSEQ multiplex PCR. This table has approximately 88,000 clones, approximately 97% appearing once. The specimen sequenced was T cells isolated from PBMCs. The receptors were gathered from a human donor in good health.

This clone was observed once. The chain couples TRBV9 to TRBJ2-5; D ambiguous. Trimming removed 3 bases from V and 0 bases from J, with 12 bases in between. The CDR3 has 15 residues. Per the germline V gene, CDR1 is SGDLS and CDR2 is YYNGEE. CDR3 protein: CASSDRPTNQETQYF. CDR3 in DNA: TGTGCCAGCAGCGACCGGCCGACAAACCAAGAGACCCAGTACTTC.

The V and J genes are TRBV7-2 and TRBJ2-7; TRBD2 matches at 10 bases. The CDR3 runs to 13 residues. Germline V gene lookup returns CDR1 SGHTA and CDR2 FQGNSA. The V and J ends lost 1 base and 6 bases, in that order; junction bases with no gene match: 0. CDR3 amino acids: CASSLVAGGEQYF. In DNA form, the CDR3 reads TGTGCCAGCAGCTTAGTAGCGGGAGGCGAGCAGTACTTC.

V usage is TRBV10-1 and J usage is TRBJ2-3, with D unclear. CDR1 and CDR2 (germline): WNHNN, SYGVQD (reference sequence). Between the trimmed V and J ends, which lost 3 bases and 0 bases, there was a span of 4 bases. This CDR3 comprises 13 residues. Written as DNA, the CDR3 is TGCGCCAGCAGTGATCAAAGCACAGATACGCAGTATTTT. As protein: CASSDQSTDTQYF.

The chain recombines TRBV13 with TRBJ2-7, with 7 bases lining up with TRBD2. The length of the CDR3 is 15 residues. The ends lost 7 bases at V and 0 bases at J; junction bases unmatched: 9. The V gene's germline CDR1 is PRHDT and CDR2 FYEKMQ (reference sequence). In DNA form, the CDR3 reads TGTGCCAGCAACATGGGGGGGGTGAGCTCCTACGAGCAGTACTTC. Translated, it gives CASNMGGVSSYEQYF.

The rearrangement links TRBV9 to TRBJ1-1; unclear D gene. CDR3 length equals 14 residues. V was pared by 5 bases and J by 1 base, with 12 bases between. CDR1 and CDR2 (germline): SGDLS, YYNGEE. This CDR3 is CASSRLTQNTEAFF. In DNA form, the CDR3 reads TGTGCCAGCAGTAGACTGACCCAGAACACTGAAGCTTTCTTT.

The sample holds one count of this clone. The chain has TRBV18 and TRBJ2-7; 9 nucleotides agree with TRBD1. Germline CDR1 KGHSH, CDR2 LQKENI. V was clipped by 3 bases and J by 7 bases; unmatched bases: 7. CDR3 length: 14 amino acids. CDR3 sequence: CASSPRTGDGEQYF. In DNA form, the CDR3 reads TGTGCCAGCTCACCTCGGACAGGGGATGGAGAGCAGTACTTC. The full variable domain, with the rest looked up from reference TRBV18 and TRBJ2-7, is NAGVMQNPRHLVRRRGQEARLRCSPMKGHSHVYWYRQLPEEGLKFMVYLQKENIIDESGMPKERFSAEFPKEGPSILRIQQVVRGDSAAYFCASSPRTGDGEQYFGPGTRLTVT.

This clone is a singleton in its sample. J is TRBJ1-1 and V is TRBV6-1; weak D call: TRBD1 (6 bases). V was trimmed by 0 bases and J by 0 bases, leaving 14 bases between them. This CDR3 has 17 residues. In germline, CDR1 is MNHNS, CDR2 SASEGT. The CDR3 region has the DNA TGTGCCAGCAGTGAAGCGCTAGGACAGACCATGAACACTGAAGCTTTCTTT. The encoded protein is CASSEALGQTMNTEAFF.

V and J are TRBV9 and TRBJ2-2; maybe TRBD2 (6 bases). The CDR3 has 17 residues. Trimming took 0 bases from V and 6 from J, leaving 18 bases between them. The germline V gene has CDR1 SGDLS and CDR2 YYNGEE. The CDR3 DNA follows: TGTGCCAGCAGCGTAGAACTGGCGGGGAAGGTGGCCGGGGAGCTGTTTTTT. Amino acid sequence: CASSVELAGKVAGELFF.

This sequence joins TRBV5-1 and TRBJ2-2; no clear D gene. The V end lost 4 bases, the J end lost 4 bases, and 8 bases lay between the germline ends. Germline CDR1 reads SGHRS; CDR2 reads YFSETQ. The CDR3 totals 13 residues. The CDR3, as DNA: TGCGCCAGCAGCCTTGTATCCACCGGGGAGCTGTTTTTT. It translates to CASSLVSTGELFF.

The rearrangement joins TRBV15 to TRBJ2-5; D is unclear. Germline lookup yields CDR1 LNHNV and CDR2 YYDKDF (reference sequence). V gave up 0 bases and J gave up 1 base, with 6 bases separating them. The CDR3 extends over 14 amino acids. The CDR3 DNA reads TGTGCCACCAGCAGAGATCCCGGCCAAGAGACCCAGTACTTC. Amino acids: CATSRDPGQETQYF.

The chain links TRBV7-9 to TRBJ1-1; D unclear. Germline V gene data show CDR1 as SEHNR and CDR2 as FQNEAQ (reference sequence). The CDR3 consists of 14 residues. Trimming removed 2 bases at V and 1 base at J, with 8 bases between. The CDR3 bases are TGTGCCAGCAGCTTATCTGAGGGGAACACTGAAGCTTTCTTT. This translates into CASSLSEGNTEAFF.

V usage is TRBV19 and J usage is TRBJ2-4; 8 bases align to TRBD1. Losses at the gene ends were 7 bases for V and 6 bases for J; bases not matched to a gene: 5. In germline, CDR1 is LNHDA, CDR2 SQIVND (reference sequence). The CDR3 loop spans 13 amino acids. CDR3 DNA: TGTGCCAGTACCAGGGGGCAAGGAAACATTCAGTACTTC. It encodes CASTRGQGNIQYF.

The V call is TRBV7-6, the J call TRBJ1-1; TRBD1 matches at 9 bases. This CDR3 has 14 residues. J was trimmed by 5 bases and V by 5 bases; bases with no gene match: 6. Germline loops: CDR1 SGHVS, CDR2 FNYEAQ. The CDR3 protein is CASSLGQGLTEAFF. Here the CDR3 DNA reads TGTGCCAGCAGCCTAGGACAGGGGTTGACTGAAGCTTTCTTT.

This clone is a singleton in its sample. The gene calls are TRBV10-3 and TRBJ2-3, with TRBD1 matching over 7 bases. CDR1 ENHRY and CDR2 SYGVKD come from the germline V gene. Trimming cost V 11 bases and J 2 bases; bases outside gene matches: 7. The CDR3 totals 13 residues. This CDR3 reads CASRTGATDTQYF. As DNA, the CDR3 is TGTGCCTCCCGCACAGGGGCCACAGATACGCAGTATTTT.

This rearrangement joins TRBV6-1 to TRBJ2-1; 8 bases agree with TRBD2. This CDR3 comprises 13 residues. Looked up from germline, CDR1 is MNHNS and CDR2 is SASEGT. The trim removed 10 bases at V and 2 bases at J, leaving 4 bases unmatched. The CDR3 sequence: CATSGLAYNEQFF. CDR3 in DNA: TGTGCCACCTCGGGACTAGCCTACAATGAGCAGTTCTTC.

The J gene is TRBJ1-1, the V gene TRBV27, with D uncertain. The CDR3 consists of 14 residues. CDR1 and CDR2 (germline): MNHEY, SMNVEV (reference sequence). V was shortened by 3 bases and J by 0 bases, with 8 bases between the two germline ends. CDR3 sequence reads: CASSFTTMNTEAFF. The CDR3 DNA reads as TGTGCCAGCAGTTTTACAACTATGAACACTGAAGCTTTCTTT.

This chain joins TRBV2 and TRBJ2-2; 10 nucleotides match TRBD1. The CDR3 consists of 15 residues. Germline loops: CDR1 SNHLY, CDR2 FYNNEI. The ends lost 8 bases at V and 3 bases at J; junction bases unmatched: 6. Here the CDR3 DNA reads TGTGCCAGCGGAACCGGGACAGGGGACACCGGGGAGCTGTTTTTT. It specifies CASGTGTGDTGELFF.

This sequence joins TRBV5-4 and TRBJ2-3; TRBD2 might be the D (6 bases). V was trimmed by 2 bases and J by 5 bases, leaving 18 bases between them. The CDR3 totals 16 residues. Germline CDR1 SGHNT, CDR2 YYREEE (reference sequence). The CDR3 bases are TGTGCCAGCAGCTTAGGCGGGGCCGATCCTAAAGATACGCAGTATTTT. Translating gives CASSLGGADPKDTQYF.

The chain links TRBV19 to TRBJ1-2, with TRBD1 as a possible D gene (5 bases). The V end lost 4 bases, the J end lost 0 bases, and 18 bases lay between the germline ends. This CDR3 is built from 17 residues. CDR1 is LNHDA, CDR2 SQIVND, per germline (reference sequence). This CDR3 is CASSTDGRGGTNYGYTF. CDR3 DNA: TGTGCCAGTAGTACGGACGGGAGGGGAGGAACTAACTATGGCTACACCTTC.

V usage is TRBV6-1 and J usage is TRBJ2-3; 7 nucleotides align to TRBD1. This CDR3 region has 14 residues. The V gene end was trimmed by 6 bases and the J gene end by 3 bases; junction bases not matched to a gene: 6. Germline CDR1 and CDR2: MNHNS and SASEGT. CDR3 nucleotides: TGTGCCAGCAGACAGGGGTGGGGTACAGATACGCAGTATTTT. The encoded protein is CASRQGWGTDTQYF.

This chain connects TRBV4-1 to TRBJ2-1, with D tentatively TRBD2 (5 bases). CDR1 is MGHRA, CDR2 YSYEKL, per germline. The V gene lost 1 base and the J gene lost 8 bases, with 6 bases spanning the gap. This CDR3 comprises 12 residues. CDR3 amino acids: CASSQAGDEQFF. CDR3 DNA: TGCGCCAGCAGCCAAGCCGGGGATGAGCAGTTCTTC.

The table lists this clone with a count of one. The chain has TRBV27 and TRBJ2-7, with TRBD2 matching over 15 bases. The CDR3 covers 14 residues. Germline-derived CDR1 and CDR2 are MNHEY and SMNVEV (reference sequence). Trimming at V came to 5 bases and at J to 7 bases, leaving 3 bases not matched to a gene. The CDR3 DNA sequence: TGTGCCAGCAGTGCCGGGACTAGCGGGAGGGAGCAGTACTTC. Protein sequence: CASSAGTSGREQYF.

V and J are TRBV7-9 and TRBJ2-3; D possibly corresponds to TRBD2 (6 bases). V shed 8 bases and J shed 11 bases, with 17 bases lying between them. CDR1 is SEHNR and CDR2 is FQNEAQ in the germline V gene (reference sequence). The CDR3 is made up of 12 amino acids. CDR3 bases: TGTGCCAGCGGGGGGACGGGGTATGGGCAGTATTTT. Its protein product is CASGGTGYGQYF.

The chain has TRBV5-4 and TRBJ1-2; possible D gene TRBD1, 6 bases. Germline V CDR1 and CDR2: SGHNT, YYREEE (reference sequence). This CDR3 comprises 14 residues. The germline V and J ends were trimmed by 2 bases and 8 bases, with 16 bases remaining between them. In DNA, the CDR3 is TGTGCCAGCAGCTTCCCGGGGGCGCGGGAGGGCTACACCTTC. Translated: CASSFPGAREGYTF.

The CDR3 spells CASGQLLNTEAFF. The DNA for the CDR3 is TGTGCCAGCGGGCAATTATTGAACACTGAAGCTTTCTTT. The V gene is TRBV6-5, the J gene TRBJ1-1; D is unresolved. V was cut by 8 bases and J by 0 bases, with 10 bases left in between. CDR3 length: 13 amino acids. Germline CDR1 and CDR2: MNHEY and SVGAGI.

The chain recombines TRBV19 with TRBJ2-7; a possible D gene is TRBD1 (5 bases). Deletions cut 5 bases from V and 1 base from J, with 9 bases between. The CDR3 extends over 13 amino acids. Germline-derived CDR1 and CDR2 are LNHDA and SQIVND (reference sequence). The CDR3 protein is CASSPRESYEQYF. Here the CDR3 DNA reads TGTGCCAGTAGTCCCAGGGAATCCTACGAGCAGTACTTC.

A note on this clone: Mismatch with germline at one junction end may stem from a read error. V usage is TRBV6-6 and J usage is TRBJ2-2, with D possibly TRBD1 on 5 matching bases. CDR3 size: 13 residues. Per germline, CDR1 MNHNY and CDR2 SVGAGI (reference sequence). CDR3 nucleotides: TGTGCCGGCAGACAGCTTGGAACCGGGGAGCTGTTTTTT. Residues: CAGRQLGTGELFF.

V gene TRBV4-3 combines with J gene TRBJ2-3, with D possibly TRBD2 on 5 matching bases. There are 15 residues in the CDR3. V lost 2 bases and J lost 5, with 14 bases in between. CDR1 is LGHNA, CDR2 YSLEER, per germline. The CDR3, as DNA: TGCGCCAGCAGCCAATTTCTGAGGGCTGGAGATACGCAGTATTTT. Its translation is CASSQFLRAGDTQYF.

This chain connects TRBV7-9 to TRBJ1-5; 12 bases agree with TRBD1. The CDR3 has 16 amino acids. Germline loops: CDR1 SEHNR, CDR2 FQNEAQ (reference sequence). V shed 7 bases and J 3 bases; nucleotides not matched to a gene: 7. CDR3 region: CASTSGTGGVNQPQHF. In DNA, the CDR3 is TGTGCCAGCACCTCCGGGACAGGGGGCGTCAATCAGCCCCAGCATTTT.

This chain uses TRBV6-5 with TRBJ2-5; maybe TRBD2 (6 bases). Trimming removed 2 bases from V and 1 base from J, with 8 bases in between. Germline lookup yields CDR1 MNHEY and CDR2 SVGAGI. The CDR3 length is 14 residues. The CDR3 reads CASSYGTFQETQYF. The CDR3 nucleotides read TGTGCCAGCAGTTACGGGACTTTCCAAGAGACCCAGTACTTC.